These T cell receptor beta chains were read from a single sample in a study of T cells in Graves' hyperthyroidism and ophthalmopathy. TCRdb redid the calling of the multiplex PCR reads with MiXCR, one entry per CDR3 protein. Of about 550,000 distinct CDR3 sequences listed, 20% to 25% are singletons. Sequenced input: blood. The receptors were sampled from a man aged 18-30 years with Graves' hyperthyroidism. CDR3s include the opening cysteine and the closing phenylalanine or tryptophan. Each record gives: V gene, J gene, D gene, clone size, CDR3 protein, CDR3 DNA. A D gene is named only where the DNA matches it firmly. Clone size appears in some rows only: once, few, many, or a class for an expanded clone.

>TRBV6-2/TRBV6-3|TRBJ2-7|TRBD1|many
CASSGQGWYEQYF
TGTGCCAGCAGTGGACAGGGTTGGTACGAGCAGTACTTC
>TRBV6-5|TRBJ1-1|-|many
CASSSRGAWTEAFF
TGTGCCAGCAGTTCCCGGGGCGCGTGGACTGAAGCTTTCTTT
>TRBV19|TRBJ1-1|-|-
CASIGWWQSNTEAFF
TGTGCCAGTATCGGTTGGTGGCAGAGCAACACTGAAGCTTTCTTT
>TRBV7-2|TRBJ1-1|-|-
CASSLVSGVEAFF
TGTGCCAGCAGCTTAGTATCGGGCGTTGAAGCTTTCTTT
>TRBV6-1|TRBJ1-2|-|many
CASRPGTATNYGYTF
TGTGCCAGCAGACCGGGGACGGCTACTAACTATGGCTACACCTTC
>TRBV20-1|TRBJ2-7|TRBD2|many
CSARKRGGWVEQYF
TGCAGTGCGAGAAAGCGGGGGGGTTGGGTCGAGCAGTACTTC
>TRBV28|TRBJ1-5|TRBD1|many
CATIWGARGRGQPQHF
TGTGCCACCATCTGGGGGGCCAGGGGGCGCGGGCAGCCCCAGCATTTT
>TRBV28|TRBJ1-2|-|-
CASQLIANYGYTF
TGTGCCAGTCAGTTGATAGCTAACTATGGCTACACCTTC
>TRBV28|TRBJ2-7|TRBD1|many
CASSFPRTGSYEQYF
TGTGCCAGCAGTTTCCCTCGGACAGGGTCTTACGAGCAGTACTTC
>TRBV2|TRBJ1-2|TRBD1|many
CASRQDRGPVYGYTF
TGTGCCAGCAGGCAGGACAGGGGGCCTGTCTATGGCTACACCTTC
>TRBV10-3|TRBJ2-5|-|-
CAISVQEETQYF
TGTGCTATCAGTGTCCAGGAAGAGACCCAGTACTTC
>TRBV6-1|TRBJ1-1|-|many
CASRDRLGANTEAFF
TGTGCCAGCAGGGACCGTCTGGGGGCGAACACTGAAGCTTTCTTT
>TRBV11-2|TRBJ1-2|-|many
CASARPGVGYTF
TGTGCCAGTGCCCGCCCCGGGGTAGGCTACACCTTC
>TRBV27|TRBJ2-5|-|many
CASSFNLKETQYF
TGTGCCAGCAGTTTTAACCTTAAAGAGACCCAGTACTTC
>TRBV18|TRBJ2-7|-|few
CASSPSGPEQYF
TGTGCCAGCTCACCCTCTGGTCCGGAGCAGTACTTC
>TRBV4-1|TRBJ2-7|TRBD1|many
CASSQDWDSYEQYF
TGCGCCAGCAGCCAAGATTGGGACAGCTACGAGCAGTACTTC
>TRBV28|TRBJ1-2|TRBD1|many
CASRVDRVGGYTF
TGTGCCAGCAGGGTAGACAGGGTCGGCGGCTACACCTTC
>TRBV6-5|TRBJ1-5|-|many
CASRAESNQPQHF
TGTGCCAGCAGGGCAGAAAGCAATCAGCCCCAGCATTTT
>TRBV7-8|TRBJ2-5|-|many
CASSLDRQGQETQYF
TGTGCCAGCAGCTTAGATCGGCAAGGGCAAGAGACCCAGTACTTC
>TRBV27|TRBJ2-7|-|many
CASSLGRSYEQYF
TGTGCCAGCAGTTTGGGCCGAAGCTACGAGCAGTACTTC
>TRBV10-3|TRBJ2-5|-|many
CAISEVPETQYF
TGTGCCATCAGTGAAGTACCAGAGACCCAGTACTTC
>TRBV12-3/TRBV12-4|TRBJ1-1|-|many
CASSLGRLEAFF
TGTGCCAGCAGTTTGGGTAGGTTGGAAGCTTTCTTT
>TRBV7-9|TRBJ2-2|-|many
CASSLSRNTGELFF
TGTGCCAGCAGCTTGTCTCGGAACACCGGGGAGCTGTTTTTT
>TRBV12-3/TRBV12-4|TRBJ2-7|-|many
CASSLFGVRAYEQYF
TGTGCCAGCAGTTTATTCGGGGTTAGGGCCTACGAGCAGTACTTC
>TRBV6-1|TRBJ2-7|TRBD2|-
CASSEIAGDSYEQYF
TGTGCCAGCAGTGAAATAGCGGGGGACTCCTACGAGCAGTACTTC
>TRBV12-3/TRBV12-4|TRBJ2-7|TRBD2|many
CASSLYPSGGYEQYF
TGTGCCAGCAGTTTATACCCTAGCGGGGGGTACGAGCAGTACTTC
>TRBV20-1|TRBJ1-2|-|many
CSAGGADLTQGYTF
TGCAGTGCTGGTGGGGCAGACCTGACTCAGGGCTACACCTTC
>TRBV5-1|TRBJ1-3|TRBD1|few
CASSATGGTNTIYF
TGCGCCAGCAGCGCGACAGGGGGCACGAACACCATATATTTT
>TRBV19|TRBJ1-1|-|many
CASSMGGLNTEAFF
TGTGCCAGTAGTATGGGGGGGCTGAACACTGAAGCTTTCTTT
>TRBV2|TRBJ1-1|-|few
CASKDLGVTTEAFF
TGTGCCAGCAAGGATTTGGGGGTAACAACTGAAGCTTTCTTT
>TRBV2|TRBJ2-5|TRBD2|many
CARAGLAGHETQYF
TGTGCCAGGGCGGGACTAGCGGGGCATGAGACCCAGTACTTC
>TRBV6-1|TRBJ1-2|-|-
CASSTTGHYGYTF
TGTGCCAGCAGCACTACAGGTCACTATGGCTACACCTTC
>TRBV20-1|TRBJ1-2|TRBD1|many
CSIRGNGYTF
TGCAGCATCAGGGGGAATGGCTACACCTTC
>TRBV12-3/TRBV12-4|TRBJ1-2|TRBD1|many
CASSSSPSRDRGYGYTF
TGTGCCAGCAGTTCCTCCCCCTCACGGGACAGGGGATATGGCTACACCTTC
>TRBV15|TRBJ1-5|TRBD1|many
CATSKDRVNQPQHF
TGTGCCACCAGCAAGGACAGGGTAAATCAGCCCCAGCATTTT
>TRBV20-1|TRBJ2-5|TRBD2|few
CSATLLAGDETQYF
TGCAGTGCTACACTTCTAGCGGGAGATGAGACCCAGTACTTC
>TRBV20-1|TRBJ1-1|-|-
CSARGENTEAFF
TGCAGTGCTAGAGGTGAGAACACTGAAGCTTTCTTT
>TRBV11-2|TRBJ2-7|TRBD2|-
CASSLDEVGRGLAGNGYEQYF
TGTGCCAGCAGCTTAGATGAGGTGGGCAGGGGACTAGCGGGAAATGGCTACGAGCAGTACTTC
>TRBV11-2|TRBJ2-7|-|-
CASSLVSGSRSSYEQYF
TGTGCCAGCAGCCTTGTGTCCGGAAGCAGGAGCTCCTACGAGCAGTACTTC
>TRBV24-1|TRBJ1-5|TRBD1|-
CATGDRANQPQHF
TGTGCCACAGGGGACAGGGCCAATCAGCCCCAGCATTTT
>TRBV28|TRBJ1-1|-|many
CVSGGDRVDTEAFF
TGTGTATCGGGGGGGGATAGAGTGGACACTGAAGCTTTCTTT
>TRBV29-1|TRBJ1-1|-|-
CSVVRVGDTEAFF
TGCAGCGTTGTAAGGGTAGGGGACACTGAAGCTTTCTTT
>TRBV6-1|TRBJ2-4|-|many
CASSEGAAGGNIQYF
TGTGCCAGCAGTGAAGGAGCGGCGGGCGGAAACATTCAGTACTTC
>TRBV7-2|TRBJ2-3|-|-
CASSLGTGAHEEYF
TGTGCCAGCAGCTTAGGGACGGGGGCGCACGAGGAGTATTTT
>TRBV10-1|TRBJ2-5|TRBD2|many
CASSESIAGVGETQYF
TGCGCCAGCAGTGAGTCGATAGCGGGGGTTGGAGAGACCCAGTACTTC
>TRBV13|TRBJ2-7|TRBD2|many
CASSFPRGGSTYEQYF
TGTGCCAGCAGCTTCCCCCGCGGGGGGTCCACCTACGAGCAGTACTTC
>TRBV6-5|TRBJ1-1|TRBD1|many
CASSYGQVNTEAFF
TGTGCCAGCAGTTATGGACAGGTGAACACTGAAGCTTTCTTT
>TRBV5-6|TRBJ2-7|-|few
CASSWRPGTDEQYF
TGTGCCAGCAGCTGGCGGCCAGGTACGGACGAGCAGTACTTC
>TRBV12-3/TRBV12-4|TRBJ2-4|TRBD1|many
CASGDRSPNIKYF
TGTGCCAGCGGGGACAGGTCGCCAAACATTAAGTACTTC
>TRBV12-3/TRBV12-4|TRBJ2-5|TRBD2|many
CASSLAVPGTRAQYF
TGTGCCAGCAGTTTAGCAGTGCCCGGGACTAGGGCCCAGTACTTC
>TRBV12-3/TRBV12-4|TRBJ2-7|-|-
CASSFSDRGDEQYF
TGTGCCAGCAGTTTTTCGGATAGGGGCGACGAGCAGTACTTC
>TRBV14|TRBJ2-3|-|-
CASSQIDTQYF
TGTGCCAGCAGCCAGATAGATACGCAGTATTTT
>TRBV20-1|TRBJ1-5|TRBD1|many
CSARQGGQPQHF
TGCAGTGCTCGACAGGGTGGTCAGCCCCAGCATTTT
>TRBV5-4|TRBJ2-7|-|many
CASSLTTGGLEQYF
TGTGCCAGCAGCTTGACAACAGGCGGGCTCGAGCAGTACTTC